What follows are 26 T cell receptor beta chains derived from one specimen sequenced in a study of shared clonotypes between healthy human individuals. Measured with immunoSEQ multiplex PCR; TCRdb has only the in-frame clones, and not every one. The sample yields about 2.4 million clones, over 85% seen once. Source material: naive CD4+ T cells from PBMCs. Specified subset: CD45RA+ positively selected. The receptors originated from a man aged 18 to 29 in good health. Some clones in this sample may be carry-over from other donors' samples.

The V and J genes are TRBV28 and TRBJ2-3, with 7 bases fitting TRBD2. There are 14 residues in the CDR3. Germline V gene data show CDR1 as MDHEN and CDR2 as SYDVKM. V was clipped by 6 bases and J by 3 bases; unmatched bases: 6. CDR3 in DNA: TGTGCCAGCAGCTGGGGGGGAGGGACAGATACGCAGTATTTT. Protein: CASSWGGGTDTQYF.

The chain is built from TRBV18 and TRBJ1-2, with no clear D. CDR1 and CDR2 from the germline V gene are KGHSH and LQKENI. The CDR3 is 14 residues long. Trimming left V 4 bases short and J 6 bases short, with 15 bases between. CDR3 DNA: TGTGCCAGCTCACAGCAAGGCACGGGAAATGGCTACACCTTC. It codes for CASSQQGTGNGYTF. The complete variable domain, with remaining parts taken from reference TRBV18 and TRBJ1-2, reads NAGVMQNPRHLVRRRGQEARLRCSPMKGHSHVYWYRQLPEEGLKFMVYLQKENIIDESGMPKERFSAEFPKEGPSILRIQQVVRGDSAAYFCASSQQGTGNGYTFGSGTRLTVV.

With regard to this clone: Other DNA sequences in the same sample also yield this CDR3. V usage is TRBV5-1 and J usage is TRBJ1-5, with 9 bases fitting TRBD1. The CDR3 runs 14 residues. Trimming at V came to 0 bases and at J to 6 bases, leaving 1 base not matched to a gene. Germline CDR1 is SGHRS and CDR2 is YFSETQ. CDR3 loop: CASSLGTGAQPQHF. The CDR3 coding sequence is TGCGCCAGCAGCTTGGGGACAGGGGCTCAGCCCCAGCATTTT.

CDR3 nucleotides: TGCGCCAGCAGCCAAAGGGCTAGGGGCGGCTCCTACAATGAGCAGTTCTTC. Translation: CASSQRARGGSYNEQFF. The gene calls are TRBV4-3 and TRBJ2-1, with D possibly matching TRBD1 (5 bases). The CDR3 is 17 amino acids. Germline CDR1 is LGHNA and CDR2 is YSLEER. Deletions cut 2 bases from V and 0 bases from J, with 14 bases between.

This chain uses TRBV7-8 with TRBJ2-6; no definite D call. The CDR3 has 15 residues. Germline CDR1 is SGHVS and CDR2 is FQNEAQ. The V end lost 5 bases, the J end lost 0 bases, and 8 bases lay between the germline ends. The CDR3 spells CASSLGYSGANVLTF. DNA of the CDR3: TGTGCCAGCAGCCTGGGATACTCTGGGGCCAACGTCCTGACTTTC.

The CDR3 sequence: CASSYGRGIEQPQHF. The CDR3 coding sequence is TGTGCCAGCAGCTATGGCCGGGGGATCGAACAGCCCCAGCATTTT. The chain has TRBV27 and TRBJ1-5; D perhaps matches TRBD1 (5 bases). CDR1 and CDR2 from the germline V gene are MNHEY and SMNVEV (reference sequence). This CDR3 comprises 15 residues. V was shortened by 6 bases and J by 7 bases, with 19 bases between the two germline ends.

This chain joins TRBV6-6 and TRBJ2-7, with D tentatively TRBD1 (5 bases). The germline V gene has CDR1 MNHNY and CDR2 SVGAGI (reference sequence). The V end lost 6 bases, the J end lost 2 bases, and 11 bases lay between the germline ends. The CDR3 consists of 13 residues. The CDR3 DNA follows: TGTGCCAGCAGGGTGACAGCGACCTACGAGCAGTACTTC. Amino acid sequence: CASRVTATYEQYF.

The chain links TRBV11-1 to TRBJ2-7; TRBD2 matches at 9 bases. The germline V gene has CDR1 SGHAT and CDR2 FQDESV (reference sequence). The CDR3 runs to 16 residues. V shed 5 bases, J shed 3 bases, and the junction held 11 bases outside the gene matches. CDR3 region: CASSPNGWREGYEQYF. CDR3 nucleotide sequence: TGTGCCAGCAGCCCAAATGGTTGGCGGGAGGGCTACGAGCAGTACTTC. The full variable domain, with the rest looked up from reference TRBV11-1 and TRBJ2-7, is EAEVAQSPRYKITEKSQAVAFWCDPISGHATLYWYRQILGQGPELLVQFQDESVVDDSQLPKDRFSAERLKGVDSTLKIQPAELGDSAMYLCASSPNGWREGYEQYFGPGTRLTVT.

A word on this clone: At the DNA level, this CDR3 is encoded by other sequences in the same sample as well. CDR3 sequence (DNA): TGTGCCAGCAGCCATGGGACGGGGAACACCGGGGAGCTGTTTTTT. It encodes CASSHGTGNTGELFF. The J gene is TRBJ2-2, the V gene TRBV11-3; TRBD1 or TRBD2 may be the D gene (5 bases each). Germline V gives CDR1 SGHNT, CDR2 YENEEA. The CDR3 loop spans 15 amino acids. V shed 5 bases and J shed 1 base, with 11 bases lying between them.

J is TRBJ2-3 and V is TRBV15; 11 nucleotides align to TRBD2. Germline values: CDR1 LNHNV, CDR2 YYDKDF (reference sequence). The CDR3 consists of 14 residues. Unmatched junction bases numbered 1, after V lost 4 bases and J lost 4 bases. CDR3 nucleotide sequence: TGTGCCACCAGCAAACTAGCGGGAGCAGATACGCAGTATTTT. It encodes CATSKLAGADTQYF.

This clone has only one observation. The J gene is TRBJ2-3, the V gene TRBV29-1, with D tentatively TRBD1 (5 bases). V shed 0 bases and J shed 1 base, with 20 bases lying between them. Germline CDR1 and CDR2: SQVTM and ANQGSEA. The CDR3 contains 18 residues. CDR3 sequence: CSVEDRASGAIRTDTQYF. The CDR3 DNA is TGCAGCGTTGAAGATCGGGCCTCTGGGGCAATTCGCACAGATACGCAGTATTTT.

This chain links TRBV7-9 with TRBJ2-2, with D possibly being TRBD1 (6 bases). Trimming shortened V by 5 bases and J by 3 bases, and 10 bases separated the two germline ends. The CDR3 is 14 amino acids. The germline V gene has CDR1 SEHNR and CDR2 FQNEAQ (reference sequence). CDR3 loop: CASSATGYTGELFF. In DNA, the CDR3 is TGTGCCAGCAGCGCCACAGGGTACACCGGGGAGCTGTTTTTT.

The genes are TRBV11-3 and TRBJ2-1, with D perhaps TRBD2 (5 bases). V lost 4 bases, J lost 3 bases, and 19 bases lay in between. The CDR3 has 17 residues. Germline loops: CDR1 SGHNT, CDR2 YENEEA. The CDR3 bases are TGTGCCAGCAGCTCCTTAGCGCCCGGACCGCTCTACAATGAGCAGTTCTTC. Translation: CASSSLAPGPLYNEQFF.

The chain combines TRBV5-1 with TRBJ1-2; D is perhaps TRBD1 (6 bases). This CDR3 is built from 16 residues. V lost 4 bases, J lost 2 bases, and 18 bases lay in between. Germline V gives CDR1 SGHRS, CDR2 YFSETQ. The CDR3, as DNA: TGCGCCAGCAGCCCTTTACAGGGCGAAGGGAACTATGGCTACACCTTC. Translating it yields CASSPLQGEGNYGYTF.

This chain joins TRBV4-2 and TRBJ2-7; 10 nucleotides agree with TRBD2. CDR3 length equals 15 residues. Trimming cost V 1 base and J 7 bases; bases outside gene matches: 7. CDR1 is LGHNA and CDR2 is YNFKEQ in the germline V gene. The CDR3 loop reads CASSQASGSPREQYF. The CDR3 DNA sequence: TGTGCCAGCAGCCAAGCTAGCGGGAGCCCTAGGGAGCAGTACTTC.

The chain recombines TRBV27 with TRBJ2-5; 14 bases match TRBD2. CDR1 MNHEY and CDR2 SMNVEV come from the germline V gene (reference sequence). The length of the CDR3 is 18 residues. The V and J ends lost 4 bases and 0 bases, in that order; junction bases with no gene match: 7. CDR3 DNA: TGTGCCAGCAGTTCTAGACTAGCGGGAGGGACGTACCAAGAGACCCAGTACTTC. Translated, it gives CASSSRLAGGTYQETQYF.

The table lists this clone with a count of one. The chain employs TRBV5-1 and TRBJ2-7; 8 positions match TRBD2. Per germline, CDR1 SGHRS and CDR2 YFSETQ. Trimming at V came to 4 bases and at J to 3 bases, leaving 9 bases not matched to a gene. The CDR3 extends over 15 amino acids. The CDR3 here is CASSPGTRAGYEQYF. The CDR3 DNA reads TGCGCCAGCAGCCCCGGGACTAGGGCGGGCTACGAGCAGTACTTC.

The rearrangement links TRBV18 to TRBJ1-1, with TRBD1 as a possible D gene (5 bases). Between the trimmed V and J ends, which lost 2 bases and 3 bases, there was a span of 10 bases. The CDR3 totals 14 residues. Germline lookup yields CDR1 KGHSH and CDR2 LQKENI. The CDR3 nucleotides are TGTGCCAGCTCACCAGTCCTCAGGGACACTGAAGCTTTCTTT. Translated: CASSPVLRDTEAFF.

The chain joins TRBV7-2 to TRBJ2-1; 11 bases agree with TRBD2. J lost 9 bases, V lost 7 bases, and 11 bases had no gene match. This CDR3 region has 15 residues. Germline loops: CDR1 SGHTA, CDR2 FQGNSA. The CDR3 DNA sequence: TGTGCCAGCATCTCGAGTGGGACTAGCGGCGGTGAGCAGTTCTTC. The encoded protein is CASISSGTSGGEQFF.

This clone was detected a few times. The chain carries TRBV9 and TRBJ1-3; D uncertain. From germline, CDR1 is SGDLS and CDR2 YYNGEE. This CDR3 spans 15 amino acids. Trimming removed 3 bases at V and 2 bases at J, with 12 bases between. CDR3 amino acids: CASSGEGAAGNTIYF. The DNA of the CDR3 is TGTGCCAGCAGCGGAGAGGGCGCGGCTGGAAACACCATATATTTT.

The chain is built from TRBV30 and TRBJ1-5; D uncertain. The CDR3 is 16 amino acids. Germline loops: CDR1 GTSNPN, CDR2 SVGIG (reference sequence). V was pared by 5 bases and J by 6 bases, with 23 bases between. CDR3 sequence: CAWGPVIPSRGQPQHF. Here the CDR3 DNA reads TGTGCCTGGGGGCCGGTGATCCCAAGTCGGGGTCAGCCCCAGCATTTT.

This clone was seen just once. The V gene is TRBV7-3, the J gene TRBJ1-1, with 7 bases aligning to TRBD1. The length of the CDR3 is 14 residues. Germline values: CDR1 SGHTA, CDR2 FQGTGA. V gave up 5 bases and J gave up 1 base; unmatched junction bases: 4. CDR3: CASSARDRNTEAFF. In DNA form, the CDR3 reads TGTGCCAGCAGCGCGCGGGACAGGAACACTGAAGCTTTCTTT.

J is TRBJ1-2 and V is TRBV19; unclear D gene. The germline gives CDR1 LNHDA, CDR2 SQIVND (reference sequence). Trimming stripped 10 bases from V and 4 bases from J, with 16 bases between. The CDR3 is made up of 13 amino acids. CDR3 bases: TGTGCCACCTCTTCCCAAGGGCTCTATGGCTACACCTTC. Protein: CATSSQGLYGYTF.

The chain combines TRBV19 with TRBJ1-2, with D perhaps matching TRBD1 (5 bases). CDR3 length equals 13 residues. Trimming shortened V by 1 base and J by 4 bases, and 7 bases separated the two germline ends. Germline V lookup: CDR1 LNHDA, CDR2 SQIVND (reference sequence). Here the CDR3 reads CASSIGQRYGYTF. CDR3 bases: TGTGCCAGTAGTATAGGACAGCGCTATGGCTACACCTTC.

The chain links TRBV19 to TRBJ1-4; D is possibly TRBD1 (5 bases). The CDR3 totals 16 residues. The germline V gene encodes CDR1 LNHDA and CDR2 SQIVND (reference sequence). The germline V and J ends were trimmed by 5 bases and 11 bases, with 24 bases remaining between them. The CDR3 bases are TGTGCCAGTAGTCTTCAACCCGGGACCGTTAAGGCCAAACTGTTTTTT. Its translation: CASSLQPGTVKAKLFF.

As regards this clone: Other DNA sequences in the same sample also yield this CDR3. The chain joins TRBV5-1 to TRBJ1-1, with D hard to call. The CDR3 has 13 amino acids. CDR1 and CDR2 (germline): SGHRS, YFSETQ. V was shortened by 3 bases and J by 4 bases, with 10 bases between the two germline ends. CDR3 in amino acids: CASSWTGSTEAFF. The CDR3 nucleotides read TGCGCCAGCAGCTGGACGGGGAGCACTGAAGCTTTCTTT.